This T cell receptor (beta chain) originates from a study of T cells in Graves' hyperthyroidism and ophthalmopathy (dated by TCRdb to between 2018 and 2021). Background on the whole study: Peripheral blood samples were taken at the time of initial diagnosis, prior to any treatment. Whether ophthalmopathy could be predicted prospectively was tested in an independent validation cohort made up of about 20 hyperthyroidism patients plus 17 patients who later progressed to ophthalmopathy. After blood sampling, hyperthyroidism patients were treated with methimazole at a starting dose of 30 mg daily, and ophthalmopathy patients were treated with high-dose intravenous methylprednisolone. The paper reports TCR Vbeta CDR3 sequencing of over 120 peripheral blood samples: some 44 ophthalmopathy, fewer than 85 hyperthyroidism and around 17 progressor patients. The 100 or so discovery patients were randomly split 7:3 into training and test sets. The study also compared thyroid tissue and blood T-cell repertoires from roughly 6 Graves' hyperthyroidism patients. To identify distinguishing TCR V-J signatures, a discovery cohort of around 100 patients was used, comprising 40 to 45 with Graves' ophthalmopathy and approximately 57 with stable Graves' hyperthyroidism.

Stable Graves' hyperthyroidism was defined as no progression to ophthalmopathy during 18 months of follow-up. Hyperthyroidism patients were newly diagnosed, had a disease duration of under 2 months, and were aged 18 to 65 years. Patients with uncontrolled infections, other autoimmune diseases, pregnancy or lactation were excluded. Diagnoses relied on clinical symptoms, serum thyroxine and TRAb, thyroid ultrasound and orbital computed tomography. PBMCs were isolated from about 9 ml of fresh peripheral blood by Ficoll-Paque density gradient centrifugation. Trizol reagent was used to extract total RNA, and RNA quality was then checked on an Agilent 2100 Bioanalyzer. The investigation overall reported the following: A 13 V-J signature model separated ophthalmopathy from stable hyperthyroidism, with nearly 90% sensitivity and roughly 84% specificity in cross-validation and 80%/75% in testing. Most expanded thyroid clonotypes (frequency above 0.001) were also found in blood, which suggests that blood repertoires may mirror thyroid immune responses. In validation, progression to ophthalmopathy was predicted by the model with about 70% sensitivity and roughly 76% specificity, a median of around 6.5 months before onset. No statistical method was used to fix the sample size in advance, and group allocation was not hidden from the investigators.

Looking up the germline V gene yields CDR1 SGHAT and CDR2 FQNNGV. Trimmed from V: 5 bases; trimmed from J: 0 bases; junction bases lacking a gene match: 2. The cysteine opens and the phenylalanine closes a CDR3 of 14 amino acids. Solely the CDR3 DNA is kept, with 42 bases framed from the first base. Amplification of TCR beta CDR3 regions was carried out from RNA transcripts. For the first round of RT-PCR on the TCR CDR3, the HTBI primer set was used together with the Qiagen OneStep RT-PCR kit. The libraries were constructed in a second round of multiplex PCR and then size-selected and purified. Paired-end sequencing of the libraries was performed with 100 bp reads on an Illumina HiSeq2000. For the original study's pipeline: Raw data were processed with SOAPnuke, discarding reads with adapters, uncalled bases, mean Phred below 15, or no exact constant-primer or identifier match. High-quality paired reads were merged with COPE v1.2.5, and unique nucleotide sequences were defined as clonotypes. MiTCR v1.1 was used to align the clonotypes against IMGT TRBV, TRBD and TRBJ reference segments. Only V-J combinations with frequency above 0.0001, covering 99% to 99.2% of repertoires, were analysed. A TCS score was defined as the ratio of F50 (clonal expansion) to E x V (chaos), with BLOSUM62-based TCRdist applied between CDR3 peptides within each V-J. Welch's t-statistics and random forest reduced approximately 520 V-J features to under 15, which were used in a naive Bayes classifier (R e1071). Starting from the raw public reads, TCRdb applied fastp trimming at Q25, assembled clones with MiXCR and retained in-frame beta chains. Identical CDR3 proteins give one entry, which carries the most common genes and DNA. The V and J calls were determined by TCRdb, not by the authors. For this sample the table gives approximately 640,000 distinct CDR3 sequences, of which 15% to 20% were detected only once. In total, the top ten clones hold around 15% of the sample.

This clonotype was seen ten or more times. No cognate antigen has been identified for it. Per-nucleotide qualities are absent, and no much larger clonotype sits a single base away. The clonotype comes from a man aged 50 or older with Graves' hyperthyroidism. The sequence is built from TRBV11-2 and TRBJ2-7, and 9 junctional nucleotides match TRBD1. The sample was blood. DNA sequence: TGTGCCAGCAGCACAGGGGGCGTCTCCTACGAGCAGTACTTC. Its product reads: CASSTGGVSYEQYF.